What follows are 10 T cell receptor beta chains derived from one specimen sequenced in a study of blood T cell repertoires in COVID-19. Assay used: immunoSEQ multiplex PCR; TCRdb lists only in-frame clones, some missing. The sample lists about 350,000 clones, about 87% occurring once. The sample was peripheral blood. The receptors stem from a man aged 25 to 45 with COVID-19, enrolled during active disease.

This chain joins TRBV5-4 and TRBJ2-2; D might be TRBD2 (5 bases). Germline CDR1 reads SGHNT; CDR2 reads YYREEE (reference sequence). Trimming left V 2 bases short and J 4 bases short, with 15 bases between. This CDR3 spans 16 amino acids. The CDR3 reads CASSLLSTRGTGELFF. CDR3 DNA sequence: TGTGCCAGCAGCTTACTTAGCACCCGGGGCACCGGGGAGCTGTTTTTT.

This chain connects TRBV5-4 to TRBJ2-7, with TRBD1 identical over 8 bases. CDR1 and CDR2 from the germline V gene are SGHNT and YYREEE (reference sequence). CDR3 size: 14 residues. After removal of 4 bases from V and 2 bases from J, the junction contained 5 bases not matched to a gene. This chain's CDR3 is CASSRAGGAYEQYF. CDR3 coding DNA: TGTGCCAGCAGCCGGGCAGGGGGCGCCTACGAGCAGTACTTC.

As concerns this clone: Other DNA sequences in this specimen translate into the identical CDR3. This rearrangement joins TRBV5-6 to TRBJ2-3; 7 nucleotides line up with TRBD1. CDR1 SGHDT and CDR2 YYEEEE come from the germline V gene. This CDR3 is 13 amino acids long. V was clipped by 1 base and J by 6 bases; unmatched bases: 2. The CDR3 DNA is TGTGCCAGCAGCTTGACAGGGGCTGATACGCAGTATTTT. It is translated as CASSLTGADTQYF.

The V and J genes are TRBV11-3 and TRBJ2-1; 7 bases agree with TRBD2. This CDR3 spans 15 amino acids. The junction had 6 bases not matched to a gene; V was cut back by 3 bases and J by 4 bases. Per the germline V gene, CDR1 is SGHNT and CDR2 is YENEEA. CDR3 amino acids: CASSFSAGVYNEQFF. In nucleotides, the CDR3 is TGTGCCAGCAGCTTTTCTGCGGGGGTATACAATGAGCAGTTCTTC. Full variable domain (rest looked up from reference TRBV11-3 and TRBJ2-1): EAGVVQSPRYKIIEKKQPVAFWCNPISGHNTLYWYLQNLGQGPELLIRYENEEAVDDSQLPKDRFSAERLKGVDSTLKIQPAELGDSAVYLCASSFSAGVYNEQFFGPGTRLTVL.

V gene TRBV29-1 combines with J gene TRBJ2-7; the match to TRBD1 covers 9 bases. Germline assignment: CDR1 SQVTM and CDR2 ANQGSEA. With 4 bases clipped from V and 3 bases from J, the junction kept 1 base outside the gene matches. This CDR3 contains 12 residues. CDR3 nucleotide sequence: TGCAGCGTTGGGGGACAGGGCTACGAGCAGTACTTC. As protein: CSVGGQGYEQYF.

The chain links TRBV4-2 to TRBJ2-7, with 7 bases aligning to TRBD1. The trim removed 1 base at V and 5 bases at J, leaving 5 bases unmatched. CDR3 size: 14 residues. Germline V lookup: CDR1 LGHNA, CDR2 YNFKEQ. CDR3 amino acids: CASSQVGTDNEQYF. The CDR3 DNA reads TGTGCCAGCAGCCAAGTCGGGACAGATAACGAGCAGTACTTC.

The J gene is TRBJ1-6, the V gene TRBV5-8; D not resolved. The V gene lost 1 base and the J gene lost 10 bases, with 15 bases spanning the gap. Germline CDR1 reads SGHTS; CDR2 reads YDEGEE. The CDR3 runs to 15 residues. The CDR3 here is CASSLQPRARSPLHF. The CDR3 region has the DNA TGTGCCAGCAGCTTGCAGCCGAGGGCACGCTCACCCCTCCACTTT.

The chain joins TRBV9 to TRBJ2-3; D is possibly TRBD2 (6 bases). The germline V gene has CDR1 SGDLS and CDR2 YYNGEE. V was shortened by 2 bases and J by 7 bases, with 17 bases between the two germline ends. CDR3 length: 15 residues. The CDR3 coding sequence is TGTGCCAGCAGCGTGCGGGGTGACGGCATAAATACGCAGTATTTT. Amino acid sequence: CASSVRGDGINTQYF.

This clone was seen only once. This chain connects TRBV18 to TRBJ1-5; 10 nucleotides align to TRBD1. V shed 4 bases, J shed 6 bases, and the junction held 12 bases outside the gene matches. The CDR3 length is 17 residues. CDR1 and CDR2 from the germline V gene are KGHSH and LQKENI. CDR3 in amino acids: CASSQGQGIVLSQPQHF. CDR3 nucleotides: TGTGCCAGCTCACAGGGACAGGGGATAGTACTCAGTCAGCCCCAGCATTTT. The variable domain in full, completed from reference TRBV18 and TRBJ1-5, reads NAGVMQNPRHLVRRRGQEARLRCSPMKGHSHVYWYRQLPEEGLKFMVYLQKENIIDESGMPKERFSAEFPKEGPSILRIQQVVRGDSAAYFCASSQGQGIVLSQPQHFGDGTRLSIL.

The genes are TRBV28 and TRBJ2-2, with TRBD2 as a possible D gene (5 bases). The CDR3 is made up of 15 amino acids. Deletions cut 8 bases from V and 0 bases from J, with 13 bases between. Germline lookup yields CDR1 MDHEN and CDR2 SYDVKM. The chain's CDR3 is CASLPAGSNTGELFF. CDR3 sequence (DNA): TGTGCCAGCTTACCGGCGGGTTCGAACACCGGGGAGCTGTTTTTT.